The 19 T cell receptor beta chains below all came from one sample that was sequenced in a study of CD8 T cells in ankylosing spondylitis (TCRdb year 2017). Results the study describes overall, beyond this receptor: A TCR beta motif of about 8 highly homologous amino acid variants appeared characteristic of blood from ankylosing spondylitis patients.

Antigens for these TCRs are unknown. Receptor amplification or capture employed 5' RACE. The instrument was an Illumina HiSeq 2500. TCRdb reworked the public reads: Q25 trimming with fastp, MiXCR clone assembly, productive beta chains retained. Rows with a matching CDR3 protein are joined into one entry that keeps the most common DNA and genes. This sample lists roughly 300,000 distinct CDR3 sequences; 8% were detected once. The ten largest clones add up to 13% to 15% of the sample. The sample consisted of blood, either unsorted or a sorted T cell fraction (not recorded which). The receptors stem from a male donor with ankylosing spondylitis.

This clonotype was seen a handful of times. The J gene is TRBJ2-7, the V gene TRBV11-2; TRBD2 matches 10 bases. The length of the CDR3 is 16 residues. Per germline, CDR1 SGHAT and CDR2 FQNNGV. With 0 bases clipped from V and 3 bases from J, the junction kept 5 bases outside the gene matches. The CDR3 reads CASSLEPGLANYEQYF. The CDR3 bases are TGTGCCAGCAGCTTAGAACCGGGACTAGCGAACTACGAGCAGTACTTC.

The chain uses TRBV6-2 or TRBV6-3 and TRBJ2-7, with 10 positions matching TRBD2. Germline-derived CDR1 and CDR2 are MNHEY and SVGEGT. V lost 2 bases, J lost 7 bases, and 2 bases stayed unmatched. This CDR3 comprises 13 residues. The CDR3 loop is CASSYPSGREQYF. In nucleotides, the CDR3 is TGTGCCAGCAGTTACCCTAGCGGGAGAGAGCAGTACTTC.

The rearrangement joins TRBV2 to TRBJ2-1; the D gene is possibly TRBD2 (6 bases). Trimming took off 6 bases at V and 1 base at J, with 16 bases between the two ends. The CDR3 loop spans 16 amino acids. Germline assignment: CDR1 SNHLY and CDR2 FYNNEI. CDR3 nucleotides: TGTGCCAGCAGGCGCGGGGCGGGACCATCCTACAATGAGCAGTTCTTC. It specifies CASRRGAGPSYNEQFF.

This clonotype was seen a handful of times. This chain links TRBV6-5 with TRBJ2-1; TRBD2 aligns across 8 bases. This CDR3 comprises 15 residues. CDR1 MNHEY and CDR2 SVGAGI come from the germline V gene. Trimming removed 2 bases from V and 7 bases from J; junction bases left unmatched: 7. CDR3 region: CASSYPSGSRNEQFF. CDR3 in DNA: TGTGCCAGCAGTTACCCGAGCGGGAGTAGGAATGAGCAGTTCTTC.

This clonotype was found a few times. CDR3 residues: CSASPLRGLSYEQYF. DNA for the CDR3: TGCAGTGCTAGTCCCCTCCGGGGGCTCTCCTACGAGCAGTACTTC. The genes are TRBV20-1 and TRBJ2-7; D may match TRBD1 or TRBD2 (6 bases each). The germline CDR1 and CDR2 sequences are DFQATT and SNEGSKA (reference sequence). V lost 3 bases to trimming and J lost 0 bases, with 15 bases between them. The CDR3 spans 15 residues.

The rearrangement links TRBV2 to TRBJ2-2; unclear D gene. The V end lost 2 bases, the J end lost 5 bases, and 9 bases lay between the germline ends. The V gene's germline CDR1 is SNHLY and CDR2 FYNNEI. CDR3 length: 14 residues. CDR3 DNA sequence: TGTGCCAGCAGTGAAAACACACGTACCGGGGAGCTGTTTTTT. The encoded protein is CASSENTRTGELFF.

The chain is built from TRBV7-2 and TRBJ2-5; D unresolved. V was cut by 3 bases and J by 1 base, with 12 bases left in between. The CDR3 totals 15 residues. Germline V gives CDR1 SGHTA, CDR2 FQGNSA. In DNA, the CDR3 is TGTGCCAGCAGCTTGTCCGGACGGCTCCAAGAGACCCAGTACTTC. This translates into CASSLSGRLQETQYF.

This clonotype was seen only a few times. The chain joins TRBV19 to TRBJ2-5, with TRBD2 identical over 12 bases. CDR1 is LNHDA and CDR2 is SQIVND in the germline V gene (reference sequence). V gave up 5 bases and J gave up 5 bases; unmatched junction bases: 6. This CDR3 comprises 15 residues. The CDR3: CASSLTSGSRETQYF. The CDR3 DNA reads TGTGCCAGTAGTCTGACTAGCGGGAGCAGGGAGACCCAGTACTTC.

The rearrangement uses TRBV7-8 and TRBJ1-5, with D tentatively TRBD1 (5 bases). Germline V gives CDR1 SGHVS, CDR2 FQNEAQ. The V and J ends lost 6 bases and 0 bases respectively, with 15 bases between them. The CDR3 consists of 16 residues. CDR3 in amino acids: CASSLKGRASNQPQHF. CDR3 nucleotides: TGTGCCAGCAGTTTAAAGGGACGGGCTAGCAATCAGCCCCAGCATTTT.

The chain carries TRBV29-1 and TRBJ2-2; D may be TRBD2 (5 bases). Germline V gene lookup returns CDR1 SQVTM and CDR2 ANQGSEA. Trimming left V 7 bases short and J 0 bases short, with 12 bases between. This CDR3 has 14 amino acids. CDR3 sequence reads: CSGGVAANTGELFF. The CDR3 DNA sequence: TGCAGCGGGGGAGTGGCGGCGAACACCGGGGAGCTGTTTTTT.

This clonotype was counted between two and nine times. In nucleotides, the CDR3 is TGTGCCAGCTCACTACGAGATCAAGAGACCCAGTACTTC. The encoded protein is CASSLRDQETQYF. This chain links TRBV18 with TRBJ2-5; D is unclear. The CDR3 consists of 13 residues. Trimming removed 4 bases from V and 2 bases from J, with 8 bases in between. Germline assignment: CDR1 KGHSH and CDR2 LQKENI. Full variable domain (remainder filled in from reference TRBV18 and TRBJ2-5): NAGVMQNPRHLVRRRGQEARLRCSPMKGHSHVYWYRQLPEEGLKFMVYLQKENIIDESGMPKERFSAEFPKEGPSILRIQQVVRGDSAAYFCASSLRDQETQYFGPGTRLLVL.

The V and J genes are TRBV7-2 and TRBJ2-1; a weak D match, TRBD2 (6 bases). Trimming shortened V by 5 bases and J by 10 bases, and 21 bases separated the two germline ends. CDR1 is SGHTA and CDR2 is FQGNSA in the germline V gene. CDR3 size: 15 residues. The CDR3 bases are TGTGCCAGCAGCCTCCAACGGGGGACCTGGAACGAGCAGTTCTTC. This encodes CASSLQRGTWNEQFF.

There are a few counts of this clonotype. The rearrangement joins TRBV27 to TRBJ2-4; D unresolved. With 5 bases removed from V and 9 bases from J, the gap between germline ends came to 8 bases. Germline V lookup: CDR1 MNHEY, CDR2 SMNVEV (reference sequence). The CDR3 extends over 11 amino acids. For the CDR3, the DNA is TGTGCCAGCAGTCGAAACCGCATTCAGTACTTC. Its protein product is CASSRNRIQYF.

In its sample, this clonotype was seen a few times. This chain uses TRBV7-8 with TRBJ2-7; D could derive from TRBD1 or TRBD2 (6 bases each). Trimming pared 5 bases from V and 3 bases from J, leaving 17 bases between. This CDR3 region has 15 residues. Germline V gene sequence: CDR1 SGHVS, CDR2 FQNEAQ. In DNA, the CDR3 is TGTGCCAGCAGCCTAACCGGGGGACACATCTACGAGCAGTACTTC. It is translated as CASSLTGGHIYEQYF.

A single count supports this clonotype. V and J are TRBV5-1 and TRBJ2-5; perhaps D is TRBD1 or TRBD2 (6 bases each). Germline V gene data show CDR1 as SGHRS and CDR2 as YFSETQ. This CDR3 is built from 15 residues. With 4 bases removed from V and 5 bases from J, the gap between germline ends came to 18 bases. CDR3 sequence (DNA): TGCGCCAGCAGCCCCCAACGGGGGCCCGGGGAGACCCAGTACTTC. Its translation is CASSPQRGPGETQYF.

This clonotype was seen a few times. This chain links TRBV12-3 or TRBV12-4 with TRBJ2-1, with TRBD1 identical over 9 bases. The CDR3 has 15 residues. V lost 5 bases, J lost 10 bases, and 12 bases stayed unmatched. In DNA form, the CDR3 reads TGTGCCAGCAGTACAACCTACAGGGGGCCGGGAGAGCAGTTCTTC. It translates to CASSTTYRGPGEQFF.

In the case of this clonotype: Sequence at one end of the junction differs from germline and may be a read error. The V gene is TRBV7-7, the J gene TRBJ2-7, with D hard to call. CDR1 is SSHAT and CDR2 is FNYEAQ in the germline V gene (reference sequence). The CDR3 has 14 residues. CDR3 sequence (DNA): TGTGCTAGCAGCCAAAGTGGGCCTCCGAGTGAGCAGTACTTC. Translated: CASSQSGPPSEQYF.

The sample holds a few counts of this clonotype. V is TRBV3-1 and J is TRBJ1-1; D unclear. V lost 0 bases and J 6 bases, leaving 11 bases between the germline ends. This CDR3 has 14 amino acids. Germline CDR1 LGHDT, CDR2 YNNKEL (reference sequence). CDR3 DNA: TGTGCCAGCAGCCAAGATCTGGGGAATCCTGAAGCTTTCTTT. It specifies CASSQDLGNPEAFF. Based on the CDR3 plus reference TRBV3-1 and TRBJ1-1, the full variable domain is DTAVSQTPKYLVTQMGNDKSIKCEQNLGHDTMYWYKQDSKKFLKIMFSYNNKELIINETVPNRFSPKSPDKAHLNLHINSLELGDSAVYFCASSQDLGNPEAFFGQGTRLTVV.

The CDR3 is CASNQGDGEKLFF. For the CDR3, the DNA is TGCGCCAGCAATCAGGGGGACGGTGAAAAACTGTTTTTT. The rearrangement links TRBV5-1 to TRBJ1-4; 7 nucleotides align to TRBD1. From germline, CDR1 is SGHRS and CDR2 YFSETQ. CDR3 length equals 13 residues. After removal of 6 bases from V and 7 bases from J, the junction contained 6 bases not matched to a gene.